This TCR beta chain came from a study of blood T cell repertoires in COVID-19. Study information: Acute and convalescent COVID-19 samples came from the United States, Italy and Spain. PBMCs, B-cell-depleted T cells, or T cells provided the cDNA or gDNA that made up the material.

The CDR3 loop spans 19 amino acids. The V and J ends lost 1 base and 7 bases respectively, with 25 bases between them. Germline CDR1 reads MGHRA; CDR2 reads YSYEKL. Per the authors' pipeline: The assay estimated nucleated cells by amplifying reference gene primers. Method: immunoSEQ multiplex PCR; TCRdb's copy keeps in-frame clones and lacks some. The DNA gave D and trimming, while V, J and clone size come from that table. This sample has approximately 300,000 clones; 89% occur once, and the top ten carry 5% to 7.5%. This clone was counted between two and nine times. The chain carries TRBV4-1 and TRBJ1-4; TRBD1 is a possible D gene (5 bases). The receptor's source is a man aged 18 to 35 who had recovered from COVID-19. Sequencing was done on a sample of peripheral blood. The CDR3 here is CASSQGSSAGHGAGEKLFF. In nucleotides, the CDR3 is TGCGCCAGCAGCCAAGGTTCCTCGGCGGGGCATGGCGCCGGTGAAAAACTGTTTTTT.